The 26 T cell receptor beta chains given below trace back to one sample, sequenced in a study of PD-L1 blockade in urothelial cancer. The repertoire was sequenced with immunoSEQ multiplex PCR; TCRdb's copy has only in-frame clones and lacks some. The sample records some 19,000 clones, 85% to 90% being singletons. The sample in question was PBMCs, obtained around atezolizumab (anti-PD-L1) treatment. The receptors here all came from a woman in her sixties or seventies with urothelial cancer.

The J gene is TRBJ2-1, the V gene TRBV2; 10 positions agree with TRBD2. The CDR3 is made up of 15 amino acids. J gave up 8 bases and V 6 bases, and 10 bases lay outside the gene matches. Germline CDR1 SNHLY, CDR2 FYNNEI. The CDR3 DNA follows: TGTGCCAGCAGCAGAACGGGGACTAGCGTCCATGAGCAGTTCTTC. Translated: CASSRTGTSVHEQFF.

The chain joins TRBV5-1 to TRBJ1-3; no clear D gene. The CDR3 runs 16 residues. Trimming removed 2 bases at V and 1 base at J, with 13 bases between. Per germline, CDR1 SGHRS and CDR2 YFSETQ. The CDR3 protein is CASSLGGVSSGNTIYF. The CDR3 DNA follows: TGCGCCAGCAGCTTAGGAGGTGTCTCTTCTGGAAACACCATATATTTT.

The CDR3 region has the DNA TGTGCCAGCAACGAGCGGGGCTATGAGCAGTTCTTC. This gives the protein CASNERGYEQFF. The chain recombines TRBV6-1 with TRBJ2-1, with 7 bases fitting TRBD2. The CDR3 is made up of 12 amino acids. Germline V lookup: CDR1 MNHNS, CDR2 SASEGT. With V trimmed by 7 bases and J by 8 bases, 5 bases remained unmatched.

The chain has TRBV5-5 and TRBJ2-3; 8 positions agree with TRBD2. V dropped 4 bases and J dropped 2; count of bases not matched to a gene: 6. Germline loops: CDR1 SGHKS, CDR2 YYEKEE (reference sequence). This CDR3 has 15 residues. CDR3 nucleotide sequence: TGTGCCAGCAGCCACCGGGGGGGATACACAGATACGCAGTATTTT. Encoded protein: CASSHRGGYTDTQYF.

The V and J genes are TRBV4-3 and TRBJ1-2, with 10 bases aligning to TRBD1. The germline V gene encodes CDR1 LGHNA and CDR2 YSLEER. Unmatched junction bases numbered 6, after V lost 0 bases and J lost 5 bases. This CDR3 region has 16 residues. The CDR3 spells CASSQDLGQGSYGYTF. The CDR3 coding sequence is TGCGCCAGCAGCCAAGATCTGGGACAGGGGTCGTATGGCTACACCTTC.

The chain employs TRBV6-5 and TRBJ2-7; 8 bases are shared with TRBD1. V lost 1 base to trimming and J lost 3 bases; unmatched junction nucleotides: 5. From germline, CDR1 is MNHEY and CDR2 SVGAGI. The CDR3 totals 15 residues. CDR3 in amino acids: CASSYYTGGYYEQYF. For the CDR3, the DNA is TGTGCCAGCAGTTACTACACAGGGGGGTACTACGAGCAGTACTTC.

CDR3 coding DNA: TGTGCCATCAGAGGACAACCTAACACTGAAGCTTTCTTT. The encoded protein is CAIRGQPNTEAFF. The chain employs TRBV10-3 and TRBJ1-1, with D perhaps TRBD1 (5 bases). Germline values: CDR1 ENHRY, CDR2 SYGVKD. This CDR3 region has 13 residues. The V gene lost 6 bases and the J gene lost 2 bases, with 10 bases spanning the gap.

The chain uses TRBV7-8 and TRBJ2-1; D perhaps matches TRBD2 (7 bases). Germline V CDR1 and CDR2: SGHVS, FQNEAQ. This CDR3 region has 16 residues. Between the trimmed V and J ends, which lost 3 bases and 6 bases, there was a span of 18 bases. In DNA form, the CDR3 reads TGTGCCAGCAGCTTTGGCCGAGAGGGGGGGCTCAATGAGCAGTTCTTC. It is translated as CASSFGREGGLNEQFF.

The CDR3 region has the DNA TGTGCCAGCAGCGTCAGGACAGGGCAAGAGCAGTACTTC. It yields the protein CASSVRTGQEQYF. This chain connects TRBV9 to TRBJ2-7, with 8 nucleotides matching TRBD1. Germline V gene data show CDR1 as SGDLS and CDR2 as YYNGEE. V lost 2 bases, J lost 7 bases, and 5 bases stayed unmatched. The CDR3 has 13 residues.

This sequence joins TRBV28 and TRBJ1-2, with D possibly matching TRBD1 (5 bases). Germline assignment: CDR1 MDHEN and CDR2 SYDVKM. CDR3 length: 14 residues. V lost 2 bases and J 2 bases, leaving 9 bases between the germline ends. The CDR3 region is CASSLGGGNYGYTF. CDR3 in DNA: TGTGCCAGCAGTTTAGGTGGGGGGAACTATGGCTACACCTTC.

CDR3 in DNA: TGTGCCACCAGTCCCGACGCGGGCATCGCGAACACCGGGGAGCTGTTTTTT. It translates to CATSPDAGIANTGELFF. This chain joins TRBV15 and TRBJ2-2, with a weak D call TRBD2 (5 bases). The CDR3 length is 17 residues. V dropped 6 bases and J dropped 0 bases, with 17 bases sitting between them. Germline values: CDR1 LNHNV, CDR2 YYDKDF (reference sequence).

V and J are TRBV5-1 and TRBJ2-7; TRBD2 aligns across 7 bases. Germline values: CDR1 SGHRS, CDR2 YFSETQ. V lost 0 bases to trimming and J lost 2 bases; unmatched junction nucleotides: 5. The length of the CDR3 is 15 residues. The CDR3 spells CASSLDGGGAYEQYF. Here the CDR3 DNA reads TGCGCCAGCAGCTTGGATGGTGGGGGGGCCTACGAGCAGTACTTC.

This sequence joins TRBV28 and TRBJ1-2; TRBD1 matches at 7 bases. V gave up 8 bases and J gave up 4 bases; unmatched junction bases: 7. Germline V gene sequence: CDR1 MDHEN, CDR2 SYDVKM. This CDR3 spans 13 amino acids. CDR3 nucleotide sequence: TGTGCCAGCGCCTCCGGGACAGTCTATGGCTACACCTTC. Translating gives CASASGTVYGYTF.

The V gene is TRBV2, the J gene TRBJ2-3; 10 nucleotides align to TRBD2. This CDR3 is built from 15 residues. Per germline, CDR1 SNHLY and CDR2 FYNNEI. V gave up 6 bases and J gave up 4 bases; unmatched junction bases: 7. CDR3 sequence: CASRIGTSESDTQYF. The CDR3 DNA reads TGTGCCAGCAGAATCGGGACTAGCGAATCAGATACGCAGTATTTT.

The chain combines TRBV5-4 with TRBJ2-3, with 7 bases matching TRBD1. The junction had 2 bases not matched to a gene; V was cut back by 4 bases and J by 3 bases. This CDR3 has 13 residues. Germline CDR1 SGHNT, CDR2 YYREEE (reference sequence). This chain's CDR3 is CASSIQGTDTQYF. CDR3 in DNA: TGTGCCAGCAGCATACAGGGGACAGATACGCAGTATTTT.

J is TRBJ2-4 and V is TRBV7-6; unclear D gene. Per germline, CDR1 SGHVS and CDR2 FNYEAQ. The CDR3 has 14 amino acids. The V and J ends lost 4 bases and 9 bases respectively, with 16 bases between them. Written as DNA, the CDR3 is TGTGCCAGCAGCTCCGGGTCCCAGAAGAGCATTCAGTACTTC. Its translation: CASSSGSQKSIQYF.

The V and J genes are TRBV9 and TRBJ1-1; possible D gene TRBD1, 6 bases. This CDR3 is 12 amino acids long. Germline CDR1 is SGDLS and CDR2 is YYNGEE. V shed 6 bases and J shed 4 bases, with 10 bases lying between them. CDR3: CASKGVGTEAFF. For the CDR3, the DNA is TGTGCCAGCAAGGGGGTCGGCACTGAAGCTTTCTTT.

The CDR3 is CASSEYQETQYF. DNA of the CDR3: TGTGCCAGCTCAGAGTACCAAGAGACCCAGTACTTC. The rearrangement links TRBV18 to TRBJ2-5, with D unresolved. CDR3 size: 12 residues. Germline CDR1 reads KGHSH; CDR2 reads LQKENI. Trimming pared 5 bases from V and 0 bases from J, leaving 4 bases between.

This sequence joins TRBV11-2 and TRBJ2-2; the D gene is possibly TRBD1 (6 bases). V lost 0 bases, J lost 0 bases, and 20 bases lay in between. Germline V gives CDR1 SGHAT, CDR2 FQNNGV. The CDR3 covers 20 residues. CDR3: CASSLDLRGSGEANTGELFF. The DNA of the CDR3 is TGTGCCAGCAGCTTAGATCTTCGGGGATCAGGGGAAGCGAACACCGGGGAGCTGTTTTTT.

The chain is built from TRBV7-8 and TRBJ2-7, with D hard to call. Per the germline V gene, CDR1 is SGHVS and CDR2 is FQNEAQ. Trimming left V 5 bases short and J 7 bases short, with 18 bases between. There are 14 residues in the CDR3. The DNA of the CDR3 is TGTGCCAGCAGCGCTCGACGGATAGCCTGGGAGCAGTACTTC. Protein sequence: CASSARRIAWEQYF. Full variable domain (rest looked up from reference TRBV7-8 and TRBJ2-7): GAGVSQSPRYKVAKRGQDVALRCDPISGHVSLFWYQQALGQGPEFLTYFQNEAQLDKSGLPSDRFFAERPEGSVSTLKIQRTQQEDSAVYLCASSARRIAWEQYFGPGTRLTVT.

This clone occurred once. The CDR3 spells CASTPWRNTEAFF. CDR3 bases: TGTGCCAGCACTCCTTGGAGGAACACTGAAGCTTTCTTT. V gene TRBV28 combines with J gene TRBJ1-1; no firm D call. This CDR3 contains 13 residues. With 7 bases removed from V and 1 base from J, the gap between germline ends came to 10 bases. Germline assignment: CDR1 MDHEN and CDR2 SYDVKM.

The gene calls are TRBV6-5 and TRBJ1-2; 8 nucleotides agree with TRBD1. J gave up 2 bases and V 6 bases, and 8 bases lay outside the gene matches. CDR3 length: 15 amino acids. Germline CDR1 MNHEY, CDR2 SVGAGI. CDR3 in amino acids: CASRETTGENYGYTF. The CDR3 region has the DNA TGTGCCAGCAGAGAGACGACAGGGGAGAACTATGGCTACACCTTC.

The V gene is TRBV29-1, the J gene TRBJ1-2, with TRBD1 matching 10 bases. Germline V gene data show CDR1 as SQVTM and CDR2 as ANQGSEA. The CDR3 sequence is 16 residues long. V lost 3 bases to trimming and J lost 8 bases; unmatched junction nucleotides: 15. CDR3 residues: CSVDASGQGISGGYTF. The CDR3 nucleotides are TGCAGCGTTGATGCGTCGGGACAGGGGATCTCTGGGGGCTACACCTTC.

Points on this clone: The sample holds other DNA sequences that translate to the same CDR3. V is TRBV5-1 and J is TRBJ2-7, with TRBD1 matching 7 bases. The J segment lost 4 bases and the V segment lost 4 bases, leaving 5 bases of the junction unmatched. The CDR3 is made up of 13 amino acids. Looked up from germline, CDR1 is SGHRS and CDR2 is YFSETQ. CDR3 nucleotides: TGCGCCAGCAGCCCGGGGACAGCTTACGAGCAGTACTTC. It encodes CASSPGTAYEQYF.

The gene calls are TRBV12-5 and TRBJ1-4; the D is unclear. V was trimmed by 5 bases and J by 14 bases, leaving 30 bases between them. The CDR3 consists of 17 residues. Germline V CDR1 and CDR2: LGHNT, FRNRAP. The CDR3 nucleotides read TGTGCTAGTGGTGTGGACGGGGATCGCCCTTTTTATGAAACGCTGTTTTTT. Protein sequence: CASGVDGDRPFYETLFF. The entire variable domain, with the rest obtained from reference TRBV12-5 and TRBJ1-4, is as follows: DARVTQTPRHKVTEMGQEVTMRCQPILGHNTVFWYRQTMMQGLELLAYFRNRAPLDDSGMPKDRFSAEMPDATLATLKIQPSEPRDSAVYFCASGVDGDRPFYETLFFGSGTQLSVL.

The rearrangement uses TRBV6-5 and TRBJ2-5, with 7 bases lining up with TRBD2. Germline-derived CDR1 and CDR2 are MNHEY and SVGAGI. V gave up 0 bases and J gave up 5 bases; unmatched junction bases: 0. The CDR3 runs 13 residues. CDR3: CASSYSGGETQYF. In DNA form, the CDR3 reads TGTGCCAGCAGTTACTCGGGGGGGGAGACCCAGTACTTC.